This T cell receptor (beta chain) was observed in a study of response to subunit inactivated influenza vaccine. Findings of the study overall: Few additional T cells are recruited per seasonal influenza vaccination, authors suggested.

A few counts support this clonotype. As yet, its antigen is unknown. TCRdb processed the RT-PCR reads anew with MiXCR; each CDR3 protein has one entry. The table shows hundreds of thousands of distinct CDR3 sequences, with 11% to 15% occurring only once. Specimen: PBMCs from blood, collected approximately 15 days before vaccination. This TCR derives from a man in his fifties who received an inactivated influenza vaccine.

Written as DNA, the CDR3 is TGCAGTGCTAGAGATCCGTTCACTAGCATTGAGCAGTTCTTC. Amino acid sequence: CSARDPFTSIEQFF. This chain joins TRBV20-1 and TRBJ2-1, with D perhaps matching TRBD2 (6 bases). V was cut by 0 bases and J by 9 bases, with 15 bases left in between. The CDR3 has 14 amino acids. CDR1 is DFQATT, CDR2 SNEGSKA, per germline (reference sequence).